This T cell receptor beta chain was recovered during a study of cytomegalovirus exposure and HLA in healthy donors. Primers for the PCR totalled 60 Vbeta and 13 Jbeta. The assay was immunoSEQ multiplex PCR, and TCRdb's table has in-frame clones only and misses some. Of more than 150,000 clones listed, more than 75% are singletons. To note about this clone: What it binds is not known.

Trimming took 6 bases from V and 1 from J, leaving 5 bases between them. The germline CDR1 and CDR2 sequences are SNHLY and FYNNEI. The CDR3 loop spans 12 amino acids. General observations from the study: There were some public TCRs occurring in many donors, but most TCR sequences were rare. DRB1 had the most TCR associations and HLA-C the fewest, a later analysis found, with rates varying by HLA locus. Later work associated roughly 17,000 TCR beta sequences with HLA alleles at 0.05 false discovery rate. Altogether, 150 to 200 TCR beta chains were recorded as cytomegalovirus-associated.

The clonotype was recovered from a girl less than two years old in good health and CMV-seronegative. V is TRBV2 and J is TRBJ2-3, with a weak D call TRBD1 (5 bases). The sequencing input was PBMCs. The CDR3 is CASSRGTDTQYF. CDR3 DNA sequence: TGTGCCAGCAGCAGGGGCACAGATACGCAGTATTTT.